This T cell receptor beta chain was captured by sequencing in a study of T cell responses to AZD1222 COVID-19 vaccine. Using immunoSEQ multiplex PCR, the repertoire was profiled, and TCRdb retains in-frame clones only, with some absent. The sample has some 79,000 clones, around three quarters seen once. This clone was picked up one time. Trimming removed 5 bases at V and 7 bases at J, with 11 bases between. The CDR3 has 13 amino acids. Germline CDR1 reads SGHVS; CDR2 reads FNYEAQ. This clonotype was sampled from an adult who received the AZD1222 COVID-19 vaccine. Sequenced material: peripheral blood, taken 28 days after the second AZD1222 dose. The chain uses TRBV7-6 and TRBJ2-2; D is uncertain. The DNA for the CDR3 is TGTGCCAGCAGCGATACGAGGATCGGGGAGCTGTTTTTT. This sequence encodes CASSDTRIGELFF. Full variable domain (rest looked up from reference TRBV7-6 and TRBJ2-2): GAGVSQSPRYKVTKRGQDVALRCDPISGHVSLYWYRQALGQGPEFLTYFNYEAQQDKSGLPNDRFSAERPEGSISTLTIQRTEQRDSAMYRCASSDTRIGELFFGEGSRLTVL.